A selection of T cell receptor beta chains follows, all from one sample in a study of blood T cell repertoires in COVID-19. Sequenced by immunoSEQ multiplex PCR; TCRdb stores in-frame clones only, minus some. The data hold fewer than 350,000 clones, with roughly 85% observed a single time. Material: PBMCs or T cells enriched from blood (not recorded which). Receptors originate from a woman aged 35 to 49 who had recovered from COVID-19. CDR3s include the opening cysteine and the closing phenylalanine or tryptophan. The D gene is left open where the match is weak. Size tells how often a clone was seen (once, few, many) or the class of an expanded clone, and some rows leave it out.

d_call	v_call	clone_size	j_call	cdr3_nt	cdr3_aa
.	TRBV12-3/TRBV12-4	.	TRBJ2-3	TGTGCCAGCAGCCCGGAGGGAGATACGCAGTATTTT	CASSPEGDTQYF
TRBD2	TRBV28	.	TRBJ2-7	TGTGCCAGCAGTTTATTACTAGCGGGAACCTACGAGCAGTACTTC	CASSLLLAGTYEQYF
.	TRBV6-2/TRBV6-3	.	TRBJ1-2	TGTGCCAGCAGACCTAGCGGGACACAAGCTAACTATGGCTACACCTTC	CASRPSGTQANYGYTF
.	TRBV20-1	.	TRBJ2-1	TGCAGTGCTAGTATGAGCTCCTACAATGAGCAGTTCTTC	CSASMSSYNEQFF
TRBD2	TRBV27	.	TRBJ2-3	TGTGCCAGCAGTTTAAAGAGGAGCGGGAGTATGAGCACAGATACGCAGTATTTT	CASSLKRSGSMSTDTQYF
TRBD1	TRBV28	.	TRBJ1-2	TGTGCCGCGGGCCCCCGGGACAGATTATCTGGCTACACCTTC	CAAGPRDRLSGYTF
.	TRBV10-3	.	TRBJ1-2	TGTGCCATCAGGCAGCCAGGGGCTGGTGGCTACACCTTC	CAIRQPGAGGYTF
.	TRBV5-1	.	TRBJ1-6	TGCGCCAGCAGCTTGGTGGGCCAGGGTTTAGGTCTTGATTCACCCCTCCACTTT	CASSLVGQGLGLDSPLHF
.	TRBV2	.	TRBJ2-6	TGTGCCAGCCGACTGAACTCTGGGGCCAACGTCCTGACTTTC	CASRLNSGANVLTF
TRBD2	TRBV18	.	TRBJ2-2	TGTGCCAGCTCACCTTCCACGGGAGGGTGGACCGGGGAGCTGTTTTTT	CASSPSTGGWTGELFF
TRBD1	TRBV7-2	few	TRBJ2-4	TGTGCCAGCAGCTACAGGGGGCAAAACATTCAGTACTTC	CASSYRGQNIQYF
.	TRBV6-5	.	TRBJ2-1	TGTGCCAGCAGTTCGCCACAGGCGAACAATGAGCAGTTCTTC	CASSSPQANNEQFF
TRBD2	TRBV6-6	few	TRBJ2-3	TGTGCCAGCAGCGAACTAGCGAGTGCCACAGATACGCAGTATTTT	CASSELASATDTQYF
TRBD1	TRBV18	.	TRBJ2-3	TGTGCCAGCTCACCCCAGAGGGGGCAGACAGATACGCAGTATTTT	CASSPQRGQTDTQYF
TRBD2	TRBV7-2	few	TRBJ2-7	TGTGCCAGCAGCTTACTAGCGGGAGGGCGCCACGAGCAGTACTTC	CASSLLAGGRHEQYF
TRBD1	TRBV7-2	.	TRBJ1-2	TGTGCCAGCATACAATTTACCGGGACAGCTAACTATGGCTACACCTTC	CASIQFTGTANYGYTF
.	TRBV7-2	few	TRBJ2-1	TGTGCCAGCGGGTCCCGGGGGTACAATGAGCAGTTCTTC	CASGSRGYNEQFF
.	TRBV5-1	few	TRBJ2-1	TGCGCCAGCAGCTTGGGGAGTCAGGGCAATGAGCAGTTCTTC	CASSLGSQGNEQFF
TRBD2	TRBV7-2	.	TRBJ2-3	TGTGCCAGCAGCTTTGGAGGGAGGGGCACAGATACGCAGTATTTT	CASSFGGRGTDTQYF
TRBD1	TRBV15	once	TRBJ1-4	TGTGCCACCAGCAGAGGCAAAGGGGCAGGGGGTAATGAAAAACTGTTTTTT	CATSRGKGAGGNEKLFF
TRBD2	TRBV5-4	.	TRBJ2-1	TGTGCCAGCAGCCCCGTAGCGGGAGGGCTGGACAATGAGCAGTTCTTC	CASSPVAGGLDNEQFF
TRBD2	TRBV11-3	.	TRBJ2-5	TGTGCCAGCAGCTTAGGGGGCGGGAGAGTGGAAGAGACCCAGTACTTC	CASSLGGGRVEETQYF
.	TRBV6-5	.	TRBJ2-2	TGTGCCAGCAGGCCCCAAGGTCGGGGCACCGGGGAGCTGTTTTTT	CASRPQGRGTGELFF
TRBD1	TRBV5-6	.	TRBJ1-6	TGTGCCAGCAGCTTGGTGGGACAGTCGAATTCACCCCTCCACTTT	CASSLVGQSNSPLHF
TRBD2	TRBV7-9	.	TRBJ2-7	TGTGCCAGCAGCCCAACTAGCGGAGCCCTCTCCGAGCAGTACTTC	CASSPTSGALSEQYF
.	TRBV6-5	.	TRBJ2-7	TGTGCCAGCAGTTATATTTTCGCAGGTTCCTACGAGCAGTACTTC	CASSYIFAGSYEQYF
TRBD1	TRBV7-7	.	TRBJ2-5	TGTGCTAGCAGCTTACAGACAGGGGGGTTGAGAGAGACCCAGTACTTC	CASSLQTGGLRETQYF
.	TRBV2	.	TRBJ1-4	TGTGCCAGCAGTGAAGCCCCCGGTTCTTCGAGGAAACTGTTTTTT	CASSEAPGSSRKLFF